Below are 9 T cell receptor beta chains sequenced from a single sample in a study of radiotherapy plus CTLA-4 blockade in lung cancer. Repertoires were generated with immunoSEQ multiplex PCR, while TCRdb's copy carries only in-frame clones and drops some. The sample lists about 73,000 clones, roughly 84% occurring once. This material consisted of peripheral blood, taken from a patient treated with radiotherapy plus ipilimumab. The receptors shown here come from a human donor with non-small cell lung cancer that progressed on radiotherapy plus ipilimumab.

This chain links TRBV6-1 with TRBJ2-7, with a weak D call TRBD1 (6 bases). The V gene's germline CDR1 is MNHNS and CDR2 SASEGT. The CDR3 is made up of 14 amino acids. V lost 8 bases and J lost 0, with 14 bases in between. DNA of the CDR3: TGTGCCAGCTCGGACAGCGGTAGCTCCTACGAGCAGTACTTC. Translating it yields CASSDSGSSYEQYF.

The table lists this clone with a count of one. The chain carries TRBV20-1 and TRBJ2-5; 8 bases match TRBD1. The CDR3 has 11 residues. V shed 4 bases and J 5 bases; nucleotides not matched to a gene: 0. The V gene's germline CDR1 is DFQATT and CDR2 SNEGSKA (reference sequence). CDR3 nucleotides: TGCAGTGCTACAGGGGGCGAGACCCAGTACTTC. This translates into CSATGGETQYF.

This chain uses TRBV30 with TRBJ2-7; D could derive from TRBD1 or TRBD2 (5 bases each). V was pared by 1 base and J by 3 bases, with 10 bases between. Germline CDR1 is GTSNPN and CDR2 is SVGIG (reference sequence). The CDR3 runs to 13 residues. CDR3 amino acids: CAWSAGQLYEQYF. DNA for the CDR3: TGTGCCTGGAGTGCGGGGCAACTCTACGAGCAGTACTTC.

The chain links TRBV9 to TRBJ1-1; D might be TRBD1 (5 bases). This CDR3 is built from 15 residues. V dropped 3 bases and J dropped 2 bases, with 14 bases sitting between them. Germline CDR1 is SGDLS and CDR2 is YYNGEE. CDR3 region: CASSAGTLLNTEAFF. The DNA of the CDR3 is TGTGCCAGCAGCGCGGGGACGTTGCTTAACACTGAAGCTTTCTTT.

In this sample, this clone turned up a few times. V is TRBV4-1 and J is TRBJ1-3; D is perhaps TRBD1 (6 bases). The CDR3 loop spans 15 amino acids. Trimming left V 1 base short and J 4 bases short, with 11 bases between. The germline V gene has CDR1 MGHRA and CDR2 YSYEKL. For the CDR3, the DNA is TGCGCCAGCAGCCAAGGGGACAACGCGGGAAACACCATATATTTT. As protein: CASSQGDNAGNTIYF.

The rearrangement links TRBV7-6 to TRBJ1-1, with TRBD1 as a possible D gene (5 bases). The CDR3 extends over 16 amino acids. Between the trimmed V and J ends, which lost 5 bases and 1 base, there was a span of 17 bases. The germline V gene has CDR1 SGHVS and CDR2 FNYEAQ. The CDR3 region is CASSPWGRVSNTEAFF. The CDR3 bases are TGTGCCAGCAGCCCGTGGGGCCGGGTCTCGAACACTGAAGCTTTCTTT.

V gene TRBV27 combines with J gene TRBJ2-1, with a weak D call TRBD2 (5 bases). Germline lookup yields CDR1 MNHEY and CDR2 SMNVEV (reference sequence). V dropped 2 bases and J dropped 8 bases, with 16 bases sitting between them. The CDR3 is 15 amino acids. The CDR3 is CASSLAGHRSDEQFF. CDR3 sequence (DNA): TGTGCCAGCAGTTTAGCGGGTCATCGGTCTGATGAGCAGTTCTTC.

The chain links TRBV29-1 to TRBJ1-1; D remains unclear. Germline lookup yields CDR1 SQVTM and CDR2 ANQGSEA. The V and J ends lost 2 bases and 0 bases respectively, with 4 bases between them. This CDR3 has 12 residues. The DNA of the CDR3 is TGCAGCGTTGAATTGATGAACACTGAAGCTTTCTTT. Its translation is CSVELMNTEAFF. The whole variable domain, filled in from reference TRBV29-1 and TRBJ1-1, reads SAVISQKPSRDICQRGTSLTIQCQVDSQVTMMFWYRQQPGQSLTLIATANQGSEATYESGFVIDKFPISRPNLTFSTLTVSNMSPEDSSIYLCSVELMNTEAFFGQGTRLTVV.

In nucleotides, the CDR3 is TGTGCCAGTAGTGCCTCAGCTCCTACTAACTATGGCTACACCTTC. Its protein is CASSASAPTNYGYTF. This chain uses TRBV19 with TRBJ1-2; no definite D call. From germline, CDR1 is LNHDA and CDR2 SQIVND (reference sequence). V was cut by 5 bases and J by 0 bases, with 13 bases left in between. This CDR3 has 15 amino acids.